These T cell receptor beta chains were read from a single sample in a study of blood T cell repertoires in COVID-19. Method: immunoSEQ multiplex PCR; TCRdb's copy keeps in-frame clones and lacks some. The sample has roughly 380,000 clones, over 85% seen once. Sequencing was performed on peripheral blood. These receptor sequences come from a woman in her sixties or seventies with COVID-19, enrolled during active disease. Both conserved end residues are part of each CDR3. D genes are given only for firm matches. Clone size is given for some rows only: seen once, a few or many times, or a class if the clone is expanded.

D: TRBD1
V: TRBV2
size: .
J: TRBJ1-2
CDR3: CASSEGGRGPPFGYTF
DNA: TGTGCCAGCAGTGAAGGGGGCAGGGGGCCCCCCTTTGGCTACACCTTC

D: TRBD1
V: TRBV4-2
size: .
J: TRBJ1-5
CDR3: CASSQRTGNQPQHF
DNA: TGTGCCAGCAGCCAAAGGACAGGTAATCAGCCCCAGCATTTT

D: .
V: TRBV5-1
size: once
J: TRBJ1-1
CDR3: CASSLAAGSTEAFF
DNA: TGCGCCAGCAGCTTGGCCGCGGGAAGCACTGAAGCTTTCTTT

D: TRBD2
V: TRBV5-4
size: .
J: TRBJ2-1
CDR3: CASSMTSRSDAEQFF
DNA: TGTGCCAGCAGCATGACTAGCCGCTCGGACGCTGAGCAGTTCTTC

D: .
V: TRBV19
size: .
J: TRBJ1-1
CDR3: CASSADRLGDTEAFF
DNA: TGTGCCAGTAGTGCCGACAGGTTAGGGGACACTGAAGCTTTCTTT

D: .
V: TRBV5-1
size: .
J: TRBJ2-2
CDR3: CASSGGRNTGELFF
DNA: TGCGCCAGCAGCGGGGGGAGGAACACCGGGGAGCTGTTTTTT

D: .
V: TRBV19
size: .
J: TRBJ1-2
CDR3: CASRSPGGGTGYGYTF
DNA: TGTGCCAGTAGATCCCCGGGCGGGGGAACGGGTTATGGCTACACCTTC

D: TRBD1
V: TRBV19
size: once
J: TRBJ2-3
CDR3: CASSDPRQGLADTQYF
DNA: TGTGCCAGTAGTGACCCCCGACAGGGATTAGCGGATACGCAGTATTTT

D: .
V: TRBV6-5
size: .
J: TRBJ1-5
CDR3: CASSYSRAGNQPQHF
DNA: TGTGCCAGCAGTTACAGCAGGGCGGGCAATCAGCCCCAGCATTTT

D: .
V: TRBV30
size: .
J: TRBJ1-4
CDR3: CAWSQLGGGLEKLFF
DNA: TGTGCCTGGAGTCAACTCGGGGGAGGCCTTGAAAAACTGTTTTTT

D: .
V: TRBV18
size: .
J: TRBJ2-3
CDR3: CASSEDISSTDTQYF
DNA: TGTGCCAGCTCTGAGGACATCTCTAGCACAGATACGCAGTATTTT

D: TRBD1
V: TRBV28
size: .
J: TRBJ1-6
CDR3: CASSFRTGESPLHF
DNA: TGTGCCAGCAGTTTCCGGACAGGGGAATCACCCCTCCACTTT

D: .
V: TRBV7-8
size: .
J: TRBJ2-2
CDR3: CASSSRAGELFF
DNA: TGTGCCAGCAGCTCTCGTGCCGGGGAGCTGTTTTTT

D: TRBD1
V: TRBV5-1
size: .
J: TRBJ2-3
CDR3: CASSPSGTGTDTQYF
DNA: TGCGCCAGCAGCCCGTCCGGGACAGGCACAGATACGCAGTATTTT

D: TRBD1
V: TRBV5-1
size: .
J: TRBJ1-4
CDR3: CASSQPGQGNEKLFF
DNA: TGCGCCAGCAGCCAGCCGGGACAGGGGAATGAAAAACTGTTTTTT

D: TRBD2
V: TRBV7-3
size: .
J: TRBJ2-5
CDR3: CASSHGTSPQETQYF
DNA: TGTGCCAGCAGCCACGGGACTAGCCCTCAAGAGACCCAGTACTTC